One and the same sample provided the 14 T cell receptor beta chains below, sequenced in a study of cytomegalovirus exposure and HLA in healthy donors (dated by TCRdb to the late 2010s). Library method: the immunoSEQ multiplex PCR assay. A mixture of 60 forward primers for TCR Vbeta segments and 13 reverse primers for TCR Jbeta segments was used in the multiplex PCR. As stored in TCRdb, this immuneACCESS dataset retains in-frame rearrangements with V and J assigned. A fraction of the clones does not appear; measured against another copy, unresolved V genes explain less than half of the discrepancy, and the remainder lacks a known reason. This sample is represented by approximately 75,000 clones; 50% to 80% of them were singletons. In total, the top ten clones hold about a fifth of the sample. Sequenced: PBMCs. The source is a man aged 35-49 years in good health and CMV-seropositive.

This sequence joins TRBV6-5 and TRBJ2-5, with 11 bases that match TRBD2. V trimming: 6 bases; J trimming: 11 bases; junction bases outside the gene matches: 14. Germline V gene lookup returns CDR1 MNHEY and CDR2 SVGAGI. CDR3 size: 15 residues. This CDR3 reads CASSLTSGGRGKQYF. The CDR3 DNA is TGTGCCAGCAGCCTAACTAGCGGGGGTCGTGGAAAGCAGTACTTC.

There are a few counts of this clone. V is TRBV7-2 and J is TRBJ1-2; possible D gene TRBD1, 6 bases. V was trimmed by 0 bases and J by 3 bases, leaving 14 bases between them. The CDR3 is 16 residues long. Per germline, CDR1 SGHTA and CDR2 FQGNSA. CDR3 region: CASSLARMDRYYGYTF. CDR3 DNA: TGTGCCAGCAGCTTAGCGCGAATGGACAGATACTATGGCTACACCTTC.

This chain connects TRBV4-3 to TRBJ2-3; D is uncertain. CDR1 and CDR2 from the germline V gene are LGHNA and YSLEER. Trimming shortened V by 1 base and J by 1 base, and 18 bases separated the two germline ends. The CDR3 totals 18 residues. Written as DNA, the CDR3 is TGCGCCAGCAGCCAAGTATGGCGGCGCCCCACTGGCACAGATACGCAGTATTTT. This codes for CASSQVWRRPTGTDTQYF.

This clone was observed a handful of times. The chain employs TRBV28 and TRBJ1-4; tentative D call: TRBD1 (5 bases). This CDR3 region has 13 residues. The germline gives CDR1 MDHEN, CDR2 SYDVKM. V was pared by 8 bases and J by 2 bases, with 9 bases between. The DNA of the CDR3 is TGTGCCAGCCTTGGGGGGACTAATGAAAAACTGTTTTTT. Translation gives CASLGGTNEKLFF.

This clone was seen a handful of times. The chain combines TRBV7-9 with TRBJ2-5; 7 positions agree with TRBD1. CDR3 length: 14 residues. V gave up 5 bases and J gave up 1 base; unmatched junction bases: 4. Germline CDR1 SEHNR, CDR2 FQNEAQ (reference sequence). CDR3 bases: TGTGCCAGCAGCACCTACAGGGGCCAAGAGACCCAGTACTTC. It yields the protein CASSTYRGQETQYF. The whole variable domain, remainder taken from reference TRBV7-9 and TRBJ2-5, is DTGVSQNPRHKITKRGQNVTFRCDPISEHNRLYWYRQTLGQGPEFLTYFQNEAQLEKSRLLSDRFSAERPKGSFSTLEIQRTEQGDSAMYLCASSTYRGQETQYFGPGTRLLVL.

This clone was detected only a few times. The chain recombines TRBV30 with TRBJ2-5, with D possibly TRBD2 on 7 matching bases. The J call could be wrong; TRBJ2-7 is a better fit for the DNA end. The CDR3 runs 14 residues. CDR1 is GTSNPN and CDR2 is SVGIG in the germline V gene (reference sequence). The CDR3 sequence: CAWSRGGSSYEQYF. CDR3 DNA: TGTGCCTGGAGTAGGGGGGGCTCCTCCTACGAGCAGTACTTC.

This clone turned up a few times. CDR3 protein: CASQFRSSGGRPGTGELFF. The CDR3 region has the DNA TGTGCCAGCCAGTTTCGGTCTAGCGGGGGGCGCCCGGGCACCGGGGAGCTGTTTTTT. This chain connects TRBV27 to TRBJ2-2, with 11 bases aligning to TRBD2. V lost 8 bases and J lost 4; bases outside the gene matches: 18. This CDR3 is built from 19 residues. The germline V gene has CDR1 MNHEY and CDR2 SMNVEV (reference sequence).

The chain carries TRBV5-8 and TRBJ1-4; 10 bases match TRBD1. With 9 bases clipped from V and 8 bases from J, the junction kept 10 bases outside the gene matches. Germline V gene lookup returns CDR1 SGHTS and CDR2 YDEGEE. The CDR3 has 14 amino acids. CDR3 in amino acids: CAIPSRDRGEKLFF. CDR3 coding DNA: TGTGCCATACCCTCCCGGGACAGGGGCGAAAAACTGTTTTTT.

This rearrangement joins TRBV21-1 to TRBJ1-4; the D call TRBD1 from the table was never checked on the DNA. TRBV21-1 is an annotated pseudogene. The CDR3 contains 19 residues. The CDR3 region is CASSAILQGRVATNEKLFF. In DNA form, the CDR3 reads TGTGCCAGCAGCGCGATCCTACAGGGTCGAGTTGCAACTAATGAAAAACTGTTTTTT.

The rearrangement uses TRBV13 and TRBJ2-1; 9 bases fit TRBD1. The V gene end was trimmed by 4 bases and the J gene end by 1 base; junction bases not matched to a gene: 8. The length of the CDR3 is 17 residues. From germline, CDR1 is PRHDT and CDR2 FYEKMQ (reference sequence). The CDR3 DNA reads as TGTGCCAGCAGCTCGGAGGGACAGGGATTTTCCTACAATGAGCAGTTCTTC. Protein product: CASSSEGQGFSYNEQFF. The entire variable domain, with the rest obtained from reference TRBV13 and TRBJ2-1, is as follows: AAGVIQSPRHLIKEKRETATLKCYPIPRHDTVYWYQQGPGQDPQFLISFYEKMQSDKGSIPDRFSAQQFSDYHSELNMSSLELGDSALYFCASSSEGQGFSYNEQFFGPGTRLTVL.

The rearrangement uses TRBV7-3 and TRBJ2-3, with D unresolved. There are 14 residues in the CDR3. Germline CDR1 is SGHTA and CDR2 is FQGTGA. V lost 3 bases and J 0 bases, leaving 7 bases between the germline ends. The CDR3 coding sequence is TGTGCCAGCAGCTTGGGCCCAAGCACAGATACGCAGTATTTT. Its protein is CASSLGPSTDTQYF.

The J gene is TRBJ1-2, the V gene TRBV7-9; 9 bases align to TRBD1. Per the germline V gene, CDR1 is SEHNR and CDR2 is FQNEAQ (reference sequence). The CDR3 contains 13 residues. The V gene end was trimmed by 7 bases and the J gene end by 7 bases; junction bases not matched to a gene: 7. The CDR3: CASTWTGESGYTF. The CDR3 DNA reads as TGTGCCAGCACATGGACAGGGGAGTCTGGCTACACCTTC.

This chain joins TRBV2 and TRBJ1-5; D is perhaps TRBD1 (5 bases). Trimming cost V 1 base and J 2 bases, with 15 bases left between them. Germline V gives CDR1 SNHLY, CDR2 FYNNEI. The CDR3 covers 17 residues. This CDR3 is CASSEGAGGARNQPQHF. DNA of the CDR3: TGTGCCAGCAGTGAAGGTGCCGGGGGTGCGCGCAATCAGCCCCAGCATTTT.

This rearrangement joins TRBV28 to TRBJ1-6; 8 bases align to TRBD1. V lost 6 bases, J lost 8 bases, and 9 bases stayed unmatched. Germline assignment: CDR1 MDHEN and CDR2 SYDVKM. The CDR3 covers 15 residues. The CDR3 here is CASRPMTGAHSPLHF. DNA of the CDR3: TGTGCCAGCAGACCCATGACAGGGGCTCATTCACCCCTCCACTTT. Based on the CDR3 plus reference TRBV28 and TRBJ1-6, the full variable domain is DVKVTQSSRYLVKRTGEKVFLECVQDMDHENMFWYRQDPGLGLRLIYFSYDVKMKEKGDIPEGYSVSREKKERFSLILESASTNQTSMYLCASRPMTGAHSPLHFGNGTRLTVT.